The clone carrying this TCR beta chain was observed a few times. Every bit of the isolated RNA underwent reverse transcription, so sequencing read expressed TCRB transcripts. Sequencing used immunoSEQ multiplex PCR; TCRdb keeps in-frame clones, though not all of them. The table lists under 400,000 clones, about 14% of them singletons. Sorting based on CD45RO/CCR7/CD25/CD127/CD95/CD27 separated CD4+ naive, central memory, regulatory and stem cell-like memory cells. With 3 bases clipped from V and 0 bases from J, the junction kept 3 bases outside the gene matches. The CDR3 sequence is 17 residues long. Germline lookup yields CDR1 LGHNA and CDR2 YNFKEQ. This entry comes from a study of beta chain features in type 1 diabetes. Study summary: In age, gender and cell yields, patients were similar to healthy donors.

The source material was central memory CD4+ T cells from blood. V and J are TRBV4-2 and TRBJ2-2, with TRBD1 matching 11 bases. This TCR was recovered from a man aged 25 to 40 in good health. The CDR3 DNA reads as TGTGCCAGCAGCCAGAGGACAGGGGGCGCGAACACCGGGGAGCTGTTTTTT. Translation gives CASSQRTGGANTGELFF.